Shown below are 29 T cell receptor beta chains from a single sample sequenced in a study of blood T cell repertoires in COVID-19 (dated by TCRdb to the early 2020s). The method behind the library was the immunoSEQ multiplex PCR assay. TCRdb provides this immuneACCESS table in a form limited to in-frame rearrangements. Some clones are lacking; in checked studies, under half of them reflect an unresolved V gene, and why the rest are absent is not known. This sample gives about 300,000 clones in total; 89% of them show up just once. The ten largest account for 2.5% to 3.5% of the sample. Sequencing used PBMCs or T cells enriched from blood (not recorded which). The receptors here all came from a woman aged 50 to 60 who had been exposed to COVID-19.

The rearrangement uses TRBV15 and TRBJ2-2; possible D gene TRBD2, 6 bases. The CDR3 spans 17 residues. V was trimmed by 5 bases and J by 6 bases, leaving 22 bases between them. The V gene's germline CDR1 is LNHNV and CDR2 YYDKDF (reference sequence). The CDR3 sequence: CATSAPASEWGPGELFF. DNA for the CDR3: TGTGCCACCAGCGCTCCGGCTAGCGAGTGGGGCCCCGGGGAGCTGTTTTTT.

The chain couples TRBV7-6 to TRBJ2-7; TRBD2 might be the D (6 bases). CDR1 is SGHVS, CDR2 FNYEAQ, per germline. The CDR3 spans 15 residues. The V end lost 5 bases, the J end lost 2 bases, and 16 bases lay between the germline ends. CDR3 sequence (DNA): TGTGCCAGCAGCCCCTCGGGGGACGTAGCCTACGAGCAGTACTTC. This translates into CASSPSGDVAYEQYF.

The rearrangement joins TRBV7-6 to TRBJ1-4, with D perhaps matching TRBD1 (5 bases). With 1 base removed from V and 0 bases from J, the gap between germline ends came to 15 bases. The CDR3 consists of 18 residues. Germline lookup yields CDR1 SGHVS and CDR2 FNYEAQ. CDR3 sequence (DNA): TGTGCCAGCAGCTTAGGGGCGGCAGGGTTTGCAACTAATGAAAAACTGTTTTTT. Protein: CASSLGAAGFATNEKLFF.

The CDR3 protein is CSARAEAAFF. The CDR3 DNA follows: TGCAGTGCTAGAGCTGAGGCGGCTTTCTTT. This chain links TRBV20-1 with TRBJ1-1; D unresolved. V was shortened by 1 base and J by 11 bases, with 8 bases between the two germline ends. The CDR3 runs 10 residues. Germline V lookup: CDR1 DFQATT, CDR2 SNEGSKA (reference sequence).

V gene TRBV28 combines with J gene TRBJ2-7, with no clear D. Trimming cost V 7 bases and J 2 bases, with 12 bases left between them. Germline V gene data show CDR1 as MDHEN and CDR2 as SYDVKM. CDR3 length: 13 amino acids. CDR3 protein: CASTRPGPYEQYF. The CDR3, as DNA: TGTGCCAGCACCAGACCGGGTCCCTACGAGCAGTACTTC.

The CDR3 region is CASSLLPGVVDYGYTF. Written as DNA, the CDR3 is TGTGCCAGCAGCCTGCTACCGGGGGTGGTGGACTATGGCTACACCTTC. This rearrangement joins TRBV7-9 to TRBJ1-2; weak D call: TRBD1 (5 bases). The CDR3 runs to 16 residues. The V and J ends lost 5 bases and 3 bases respectively, with 19 bases between them. Germline CDR1 and CDR2: SEHNR and FQNEAQ (reference sequence).

The DNA for the CDR3 is TGTGCCAGCAGTGAATCGGGTCGGTTTGAAGCTTTCTTT. Protein: CASSESGRFEAFF. The chain recombines TRBV6-1 with TRBJ1-1, with D uncertain. Germline V gives CDR1 MNHNS, CDR2 SASEGT. Trimming left V 2 bases short and J 7 bases short, with 11 bases between. This CDR3 comprises 13 residues.

The chain is built from TRBV2 and TRBJ2-5, with 7 bases identical to TRBD2. Germline CDR1 SNHLY, CDR2 FYNNEI. The CDR3 spans 16 residues. V shed 6 bases, J shed 7 bases, and the junction held 17 bases outside the gene matches. CDR3 amino acids: CASRTLTGLVGGTQYF. Here the CDR3 DNA reads TGTGCCAGCAGGACCCTAACCGGACTAGTAGGAGGGACCCAGTACTTC.

CDR3 sequence (DNA): TGTGCCAGCAGCTTAGGGTGGGGCGGGACCCAAGAGACCCAGTACTTC. Its protein product is CASSLGWGGTQETQYF. The rearrangement uses TRBV7-6 and TRBJ2-5, with D perhaps matching TRBD2 (6 bases). The CDR3 extends over 16 amino acids. Trimming cost V 1 base and J 1 base, with 13 bases left between them. Germline V gene lookup returns CDR1 SGHVS and CDR2 FNYEAQ.

The chain's CDR3 is CAWEEWNEQFF. CDR3 DNA sequence: TGTGCCTGGGAGGAGTGGAATGAGCAGTTCTTC. This chain connects TRBV30 to TRBJ2-1, with D hard to call. The CDR3 is 11 amino acids. CDR1 GTSNPN and CDR2 SVGIG come from the germline V gene (reference sequence). The V end was cut by 5 bases, the J end by 7 bases, with 9 bases between.

The chain combines TRBV7-8 with TRBJ2-1; D is unresolved. Deletions cut 3 bases from V and 0 bases from J, with 15 bases between. CDR3 length equals 17 residues. The germline CDR1 and CDR2 sequences are SGHVS and FQNEAQ. The CDR3 nucleotides read TGTGCCAGCAGCTTCAGATTTGCGGAAAGCTCCTACAATGAGCAGTTCTTC. It specifies CASSFRFAESSYNEQFF.

The chain employs TRBV3-1 (or the pseudogene TRBV3-2) and TRBJ2-1, with 7 positions matching TRBD2. The CDR3 runs 13 residues. Trimming cost V 5 bases and J 10 bases; bases outside gene matches: 8. Germline V gives CDR1 LGHDT, CDR2 YNNKEL (reference sequence). CDR3 nucleotide sequence: TGTGCCAGCAGCAGACTAGCCGGTCAAGAGCAGTTCTTC. Its translation is CASSRLAGQEQFF.

The rearrangement joins TRBV3-1 (or the pseudogene TRBV3-2) to TRBJ2-7, with TRBD1 matching 9 bases. Losses at the gene ends were 2 bases for V and 3 bases for J; bases not matched to a gene: 2. Germline lookup yields CDR1 LGHDT and CDR2 YNNKEL (reference sequence). The CDR3 runs 14 residues. CDR3 sequence: CASSQLGQGYEQYF. The CDR3 DNA sequence: TGTGCCAGCAGCCAACTGGGACAGGGCTACGAGCAGTACTTC.

The V call is TRBV28, the J call TRBJ1-2, with unresolved D. V shed 5 bases and J shed 2 bases, with 12 bases lying between them. CDR3 size: 14 residues. Looked up from germline, CDR1 is MDHEN and CDR2 is SYDVKM. CDR3 sequence (DNA): TGTGCCAGCAGTCTCTGGGCAACCAACTATGGCTACACCTTC. Translating gives CASSLWATNYGYTF.

The rearrangement uses TRBV4-1 and TRBJ2-2; D call uncertain. V was pared by 0 bases and J by 0 bases, with 5 bases between. The CDR3 loop spans 15 amino acids. The germline CDR1 and CDR2 sequences are MGHRA and YSYEKL. The CDR3 loop is CASSQEHTNTGELFF. Written as DNA, the CDR3 is TGCGCCAGCAGCCAAGAACACACGAACACCGGGGAGCTGTTTTTT.

The chain couples TRBV18 to TRBJ1-1; 7 nucleotides match TRBD1. The junction had 3 bases not matched to a gene; V was cut back by 4 bases and J by 4 bases. The CDR3 is 13 residues long. Germline CDR1 reads KGHSH; CDR2 reads LQKENI. The CDR3 loop is CASSLYRGTEAFF. The CDR3 bases are TGTGCCAGCTCACTATACAGGGGCACTGAAGCTTTCTTT.

This clone was seen once. The V and J genes are TRBV12-5 and TRBJ1-2; D gene ambiguous. V lost 0 bases and J 8 bases, leaving 10 bases between the germline ends. The length of the CDR3 is 13 residues. Germline V lookup: CDR1 LGHNT, CDR2 FRNRAP. DNA for the CDR3: TGTGCTAGTGGTTTGGTACCGCCGGGGGGCTACACCTTC. It yields the protein CASGLVPPGGYTF.

This rearrangement joins TRBV3-1 (or the pseudogene TRBV3-2) to TRBJ1-6; a weak D match, TRBD1 (6 bases). Germline V gene data show CDR1 as LGHDT and CDR2 as YNNKEL (reference sequence). The CDR3 extends over 15 amino acids. Trimming removed 4 bases from V and 5 bases from J, with 12 bases in between. The CDR3 spells CASSPGGQNNSPLHF. The CDR3 DNA sequence: TGTGCCAGCAGCCCCGGAGGACAGAATAATTCACCCCTCCACTTT.

The rearrangement joins TRBV5-1 to TRBJ1-2; D gene uncertain. The CDR3 runs to 13 residues. The V end was cut by 2 bases, the J end by 3 bases, with 8 bases between. CDR1 and CDR2 from the germline V gene are SGHRS and YFSETQ. The CDR3 loop is CASSFEEDYGYTF. The CDR3 DNA reads TGCGCCAGCAGCTTTGAGGAGGACTATGGCTACACCTTC. The full variable domain, its missing parts supplied by reference TRBV5-1 and TRBJ1-2, is KAGVTQTPRYLIKTRGQQVTLSCSPISGHRSVSWYQQTPGQGLQFLFEYFSETQRNKGNFPGRFSGRQFSNSRSEMNVSTLELGDSALYLCASSFEEDYGYTFGSGTRLTVV.

The chain recombines TRBV19 with TRBJ2-7, with D uncertain. The CDR3 has 14 residues. V lost 5 bases to trimming and J lost 2 bases, with 13 bases between them. The germline V gene has CDR1 LNHDA and CDR2 SQIVND (reference sequence). The CDR3 here is CASSRSEPPYEQYF. The CDR3 DNA sequence: TGTGCCAGTAGTCGATCGGAGCCTCCCTACGAGCAGTACTTC.

V and J are TRBV13 and TRBJ2-7; D is unresolved. Germline V lookup: CDR1 PRHDT, CDR2 FYEKMQ (reference sequence). V lost 0 bases, J lost 5 bases, and 8 bases lay in between. CDR3 length: 13 residues. The chain's CDR3 is CASSLGTRDEQYF. In DNA form, the CDR3 reads TGTGCCAGCAGCTTAGGGACACGAGACGAGCAGTACTTC. The full variable domain, in which reference TRBV13 and TRBJ2-7 provide the parts outside the CDR3, is AAGVIQSPRHLIKEKRETATLKCYPIPRHDTVYWYQQGPGQDPQFLISFYEKMQSDKGSIPDRFSAQQFSDYHSELNMSSLELGDSALYFCASSLGTRDEQYFGPGTRLTVT.

The genes are TRBV19 and TRBJ2-7; 10 nucleotides match TRBD1. V gave up 5 bases and J gave up 2 bases; unmatched junction bases: 6. The CDR3 extends over 15 amino acids. The V gene's germline CDR1 is LNHDA and CDR2 SQIVND (reference sequence). The CDR3 DNA reads as TGTGCCAGTAGTCCGACAGGGGGCATCACCTACGAGCAGTACTTC. Encoded protein: CASSPTGGITYEQYF.

About this clone itself: Other nucleotide sequences from this sample produce the same CDR3. The chain employs TRBV19 and TRBJ1-5; possible D gene TRBD1, 5 bases. The CDR3 is 13 amino acids. V lost 3 bases and J 2 bases, leaving 5 bases between the germline ends. Per the germline V gene, CDR1 is LNHDA and CDR2 is SQIVND (reference sequence). The CDR3 loop is CASSIRGNQPQHF. The DNA of the CDR3 is TGTGCCAGTAGTATCAGGGGCAATCAGCCCCAGCATTTT.

The chain recombines TRBV28 with TRBJ1-5; D is perhaps TRBD1 (5 bases). Trimming left V 10 bases short and J 7 bases short, with 14 bases between. This CDR3 has 12 residues. Germline CDR1 reads MDHEN; CDR2 reads SYDVKM. The CDR3 region is CATTGGVQPQHF. CDR3 nucleotides: TGTGCCACTACGGGGGGGGTACAGCCCCAGCATTTT.

The V gene is TRBV5-1, the J gene TRBJ1-4; D is perhaps TRBD1 (5 bases). The germline V gene encodes CDR1 SGHRS and CDR2 YFSETQ. The V end lost 5 bases, the J end lost 0 bases, and 11 bases lay between the germline ends. CDR3 length equals 15 residues. This CDR3 reads CASRHTGATNEKLFF. CDR3 bases: TGCGCCAGCAGACATACGGGGGCAACTAATGAAAAACTGTTTTTT.

The chain couples TRBV5-1 to TRBJ2-3, with 12 bases lining up with TRBD1. Germline V gives CDR1 SGHRS, CDR2 YFSETQ. Losses at the gene ends were 4 bases for V and 1 base for J; bases not matched to a gene: 4. The CDR3 has 16 amino acids. CDR3 loop: CASSTGTGGGTDTQYF. The CDR3 nucleotides are TGCGCCAGCAGCACAGGGACAGGGGGCGGCACAGATACGCAGTATTTT.

V usage is TRBV7-8 and J usage is TRBJ2-1, with 14 bases identical to TRBD2. The CDR3 is 18 amino acids. Per the germline V gene, CDR1 is SGHVS and CDR2 is FQNEAQ. The V gene end was trimmed by 1 base and the J gene end by 9 bases; junction bases not matched to a gene: 11. The chain's CDR3 is CASSLGWATSGGVGEQFF. CDR3 bases: TGTGCCAGCAGCTTAGGTTGGGCGACTAGCGGGGGGGTAGGTGAGCAGTTCTTC. Based on the CDR3 plus reference TRBV7-8 and TRBJ2-1, the full variable domain is GAGVSQSPRYKVAKRGQDVALRCDPISGHVSLFWYQQALGQGPEFLTYFQNEAQLDKSGLPSDRFFAERPEGSVSTLKIQRTQQEDSAVYLCASSLGWATSGGVGEQFFGPGTRLTVL.

This clone was seen repeatedly, ten times or more. V is TRBV7-9 and J is TRBJ2-2; D gene uncertain. Trimming took off 1 base at V and 3 bases at J, with 9 bases between the two ends. Per the germline V gene, CDR1 is SEHNR and CDR2 is FQNEAQ (reference sequence). The CDR3 runs 15 residues. The CDR3 is CASSLVAPDTGELFF. The CDR3 bases are TGTGCCAGCAGCTTAGTCGCACCAGACACCGGGGAGCTGTTTTTT.

Here the CDR3 reads CASSWTGGVPNQPQHF. The CDR3 DNA follows: TGCGCCAGCAGTTGGACAGGGGGCGTTCCTAATCAGCCCCAGCATTTT. The rearrangement links TRBV4-1 to TRBJ1-5; 11 bases align to TRBD1. Germline V gene lookup returns CDR1 MGHRA and CDR2 YSYEKL. The CDR3 spans 16 residues. J gave up 4 bases and V 6 bases, and 8 bases lay outside the gene matches.